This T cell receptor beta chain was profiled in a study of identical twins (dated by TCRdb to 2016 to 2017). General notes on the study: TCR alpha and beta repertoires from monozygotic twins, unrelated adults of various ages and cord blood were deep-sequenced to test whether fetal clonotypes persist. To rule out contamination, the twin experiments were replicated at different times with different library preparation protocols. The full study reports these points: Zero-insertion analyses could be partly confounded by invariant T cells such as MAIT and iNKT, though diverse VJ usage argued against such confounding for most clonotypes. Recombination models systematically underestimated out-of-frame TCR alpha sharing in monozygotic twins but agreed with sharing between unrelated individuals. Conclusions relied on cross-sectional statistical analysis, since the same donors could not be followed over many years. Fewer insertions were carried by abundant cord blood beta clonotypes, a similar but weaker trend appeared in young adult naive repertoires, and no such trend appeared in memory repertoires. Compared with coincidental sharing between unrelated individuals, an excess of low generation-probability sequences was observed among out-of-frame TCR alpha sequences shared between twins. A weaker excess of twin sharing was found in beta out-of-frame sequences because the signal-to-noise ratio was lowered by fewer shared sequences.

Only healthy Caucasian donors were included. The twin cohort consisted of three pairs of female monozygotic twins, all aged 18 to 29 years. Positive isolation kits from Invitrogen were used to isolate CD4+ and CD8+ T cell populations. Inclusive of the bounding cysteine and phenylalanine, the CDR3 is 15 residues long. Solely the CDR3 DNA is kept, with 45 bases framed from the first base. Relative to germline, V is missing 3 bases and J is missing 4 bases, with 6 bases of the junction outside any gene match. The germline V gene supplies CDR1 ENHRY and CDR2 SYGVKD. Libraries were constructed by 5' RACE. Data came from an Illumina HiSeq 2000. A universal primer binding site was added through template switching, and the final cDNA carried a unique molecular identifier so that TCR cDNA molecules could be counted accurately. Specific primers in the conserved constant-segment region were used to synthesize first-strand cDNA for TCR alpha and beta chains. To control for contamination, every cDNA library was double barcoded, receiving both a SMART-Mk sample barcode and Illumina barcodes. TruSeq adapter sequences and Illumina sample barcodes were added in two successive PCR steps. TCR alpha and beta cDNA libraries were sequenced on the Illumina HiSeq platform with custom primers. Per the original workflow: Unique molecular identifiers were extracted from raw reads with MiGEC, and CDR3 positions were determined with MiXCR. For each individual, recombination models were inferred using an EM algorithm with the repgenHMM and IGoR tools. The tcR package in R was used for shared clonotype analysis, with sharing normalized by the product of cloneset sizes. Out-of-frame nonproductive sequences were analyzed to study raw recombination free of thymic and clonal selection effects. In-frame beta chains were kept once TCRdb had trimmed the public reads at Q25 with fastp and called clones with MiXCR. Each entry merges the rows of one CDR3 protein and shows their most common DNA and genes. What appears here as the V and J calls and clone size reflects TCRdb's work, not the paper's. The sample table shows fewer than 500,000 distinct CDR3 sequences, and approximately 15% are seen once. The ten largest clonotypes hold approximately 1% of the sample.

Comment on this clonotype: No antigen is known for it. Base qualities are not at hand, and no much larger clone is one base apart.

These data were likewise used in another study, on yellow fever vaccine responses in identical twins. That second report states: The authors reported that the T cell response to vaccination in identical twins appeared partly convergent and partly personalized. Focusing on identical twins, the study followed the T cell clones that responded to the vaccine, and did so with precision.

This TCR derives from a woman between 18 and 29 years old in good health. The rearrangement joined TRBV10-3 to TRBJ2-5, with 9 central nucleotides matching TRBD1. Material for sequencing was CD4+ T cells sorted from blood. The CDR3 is CAISETQGARETQYF. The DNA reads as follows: TGTGCCATCAGTGAAACACAGGGGGCTAGAGAGACCCAGTACTTC.